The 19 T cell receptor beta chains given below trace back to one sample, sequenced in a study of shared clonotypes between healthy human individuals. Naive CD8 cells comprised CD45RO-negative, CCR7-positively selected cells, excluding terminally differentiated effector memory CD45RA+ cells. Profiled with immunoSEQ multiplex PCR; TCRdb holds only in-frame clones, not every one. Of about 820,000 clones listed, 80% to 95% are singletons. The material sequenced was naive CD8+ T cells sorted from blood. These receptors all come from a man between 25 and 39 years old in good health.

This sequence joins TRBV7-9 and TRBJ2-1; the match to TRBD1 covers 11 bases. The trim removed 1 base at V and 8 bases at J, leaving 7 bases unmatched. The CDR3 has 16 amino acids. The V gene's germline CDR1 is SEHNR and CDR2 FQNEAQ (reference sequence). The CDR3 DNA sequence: TGTGCCAGCAGCTTAGTCGGACAGGGGGCGATCGATGAGCAGTTCTTC. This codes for CASSLVGQGAIDEQFF.

The DNA for the CDR3 is TGTGCCAGCAGCCACGGACTAGCGGGAGTCCCCTACGAGCAGTACTTC. Translating it yields CASSHGLAGVPYEQYF. The chain carries TRBV27 and TRBJ2-7; 13 bases are a match to TRBD2. The CDR3 consists of 16 residues. V lost 6 bases and J lost 2; bases outside the gene matches: 7. Germline values: CDR1 MNHEY, CDR2 SMNVEV (reference sequence).

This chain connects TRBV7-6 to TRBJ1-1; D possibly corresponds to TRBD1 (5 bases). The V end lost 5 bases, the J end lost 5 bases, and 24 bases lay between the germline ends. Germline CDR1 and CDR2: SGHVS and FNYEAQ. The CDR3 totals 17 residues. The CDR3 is CASSPRRGYTPTTEAFF. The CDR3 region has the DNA TGTGCCAGCAGCCCGCGACGGGGGTACACCCCCACTACTGAAGCTTTCTTT.

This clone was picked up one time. The CDR3 is CASSLESALNLNTEAFF. The CDR3, as DNA: TGTGCCAGCAGCTTAGAGTCAGCCCTTAACCTGAACACTGAAGCTTTCTTT. The chain links TRBV7-9 to TRBJ1-1; the D is unclear. This CDR3 is built from 17 residues. The germline V gene has CDR1 SEHNR and CDR2 FQNEAQ (reference sequence). Trimming left V 1 base short and J 0 bases short, with 15 bases between.

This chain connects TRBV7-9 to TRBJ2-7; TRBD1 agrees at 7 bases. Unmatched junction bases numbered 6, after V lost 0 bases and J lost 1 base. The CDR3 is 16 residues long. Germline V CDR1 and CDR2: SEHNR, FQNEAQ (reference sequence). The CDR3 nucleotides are TGTGCCAGCAGCTTAGCGGCGATCAGGGGGTCCTACGAGCAGTACTTC. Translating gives CASSLAAIRGSYEQYF.

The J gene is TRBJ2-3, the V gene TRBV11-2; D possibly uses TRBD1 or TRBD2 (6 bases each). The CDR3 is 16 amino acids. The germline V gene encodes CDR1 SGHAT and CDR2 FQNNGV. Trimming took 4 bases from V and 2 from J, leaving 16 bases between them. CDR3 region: CASSSQEGDATDTQYF. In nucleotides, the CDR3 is TGTGCCAGCAGCTCTCAGGAGGGGGATGCCACAGATACGCAGTATTTT.

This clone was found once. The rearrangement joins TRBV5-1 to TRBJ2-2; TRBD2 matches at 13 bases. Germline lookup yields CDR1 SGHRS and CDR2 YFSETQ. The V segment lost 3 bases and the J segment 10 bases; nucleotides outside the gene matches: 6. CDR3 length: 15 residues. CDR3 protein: CASSSGLAGDEELFF. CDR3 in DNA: TGCGCCAGCAGCTCTGGACTAGCGGGGGACGAGGAGCTGTTTTTT.

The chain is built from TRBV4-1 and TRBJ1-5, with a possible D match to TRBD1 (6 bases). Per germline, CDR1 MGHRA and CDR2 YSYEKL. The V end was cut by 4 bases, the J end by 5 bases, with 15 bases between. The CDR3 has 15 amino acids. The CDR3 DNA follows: TGCGCCAGCAGCCGAACAGACAGGCTACATCAGCCCCAGCATTTT. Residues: CASSRTDRLHQPQHF.

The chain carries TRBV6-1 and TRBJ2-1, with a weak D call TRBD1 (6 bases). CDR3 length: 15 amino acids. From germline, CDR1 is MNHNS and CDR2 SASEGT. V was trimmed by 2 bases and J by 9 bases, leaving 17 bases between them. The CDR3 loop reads CASSEPYMGAVEQFF. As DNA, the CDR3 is TGTGCCAGCAGTGAACCGTACATGGGGGCAGTTGAGCAGTTCTTC.

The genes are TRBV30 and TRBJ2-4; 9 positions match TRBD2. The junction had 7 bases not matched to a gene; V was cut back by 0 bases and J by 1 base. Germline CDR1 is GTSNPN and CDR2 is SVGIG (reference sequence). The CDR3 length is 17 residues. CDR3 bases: TGTGCCTGGAGTGTGGCGGGAGGGTCTGTGGCCAAAAACATTCAGTACTTC. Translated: CAWSVAGGSVAKNIQYF. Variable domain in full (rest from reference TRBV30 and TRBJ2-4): SQTIHQWPATLVQPVGSPLSLECTVEGTSNPNLYWYRQAAGRGLQLLFYSVGIGQISSEVPQNLSASRPQDRQFILSSKKLLLSDSGFYLCAWSVAGGSVAKNIQYFGAGTRLSVL.

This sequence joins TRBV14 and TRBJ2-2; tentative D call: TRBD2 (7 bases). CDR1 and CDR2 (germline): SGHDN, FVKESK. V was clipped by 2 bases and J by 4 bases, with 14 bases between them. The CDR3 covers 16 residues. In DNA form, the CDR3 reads TGTGCCAGCAGCCAATTTGGGGGGGCGCTCACCGGGGAGCTGTTTTTT. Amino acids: CASSQFGGALTGELFF.

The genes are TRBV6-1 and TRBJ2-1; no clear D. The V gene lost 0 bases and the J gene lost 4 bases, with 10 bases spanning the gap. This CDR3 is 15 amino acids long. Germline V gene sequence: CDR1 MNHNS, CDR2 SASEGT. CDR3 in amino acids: CASSEADRLYNEQFF. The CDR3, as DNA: TGTGCCAGCAGTGAAGCAGACCGTTTATACAATGAGCAGTTCTTC.

Here the CDR3 reads CATRTESTDTQYF. Written as DNA, the CDR3 is TGTGCCACTCGGACAGAGAGCACAGATACGCAGTATTTT. The chain recombines TRBV28 with TRBJ2-3, with D possibly being TRBD1 (6 bases). CDR1 and CDR2 from the germline V gene are MDHEN and SYDVKM. V dropped 10 bases and J dropped 0 bases, with 11 bases sitting between them. This CDR3 is 13 amino acids long.

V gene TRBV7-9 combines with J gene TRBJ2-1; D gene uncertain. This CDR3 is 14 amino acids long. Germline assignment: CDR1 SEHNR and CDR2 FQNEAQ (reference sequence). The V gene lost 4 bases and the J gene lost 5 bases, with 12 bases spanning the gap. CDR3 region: CASSYKADDNEQFF. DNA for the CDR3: TGTGCCAGCAGCTATAAGGCAGACGACAATGAGCAGTTCTTC. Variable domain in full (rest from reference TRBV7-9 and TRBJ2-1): DTGVSQNPRHKITKRGQNVTFRCDPISEHNRLYWYRQTLGQGPEFLTYFQNEAQLEKSRLLSDRFSAERPKGSFSTLEIQRTEQGDSAMYLCASSYKADDNEQFFGPGTRLTVL.

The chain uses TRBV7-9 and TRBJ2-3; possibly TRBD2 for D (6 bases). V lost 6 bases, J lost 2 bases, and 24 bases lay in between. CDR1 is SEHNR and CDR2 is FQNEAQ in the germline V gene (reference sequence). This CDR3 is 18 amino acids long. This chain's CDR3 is CASSWSAGFSEYTDTQYF. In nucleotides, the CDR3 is TGTGCCAGCAGTTGGTCTGCGGGATTCAGTGAGTACACAGATACGCAGTATTTT.

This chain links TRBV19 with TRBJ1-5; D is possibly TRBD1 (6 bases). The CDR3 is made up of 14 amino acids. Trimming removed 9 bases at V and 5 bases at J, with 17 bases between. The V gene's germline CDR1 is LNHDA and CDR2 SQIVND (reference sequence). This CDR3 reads CASGTPLGDQPQHF. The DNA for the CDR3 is TGTGCCAGCGGGACACCGTTAGGCGATCAGCCCCAGCATTTT.

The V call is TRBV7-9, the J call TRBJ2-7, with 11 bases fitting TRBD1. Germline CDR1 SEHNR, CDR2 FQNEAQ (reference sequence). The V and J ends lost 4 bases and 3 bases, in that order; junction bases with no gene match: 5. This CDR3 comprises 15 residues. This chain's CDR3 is CASSSLGTGGYEQYF. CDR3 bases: TGTGCCAGCAGCTCCCTCGGGACAGGGGGCTACGAGCAGTACTTC.

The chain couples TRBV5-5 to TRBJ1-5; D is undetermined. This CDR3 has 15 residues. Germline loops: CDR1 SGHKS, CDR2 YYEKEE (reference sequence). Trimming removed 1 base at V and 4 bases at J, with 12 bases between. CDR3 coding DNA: TGTGCCAGCAGCTTGACAGTTCTCGGGAATCAGCCCCAGCATTTT. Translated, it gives CASSLTVLGNQPQHF.

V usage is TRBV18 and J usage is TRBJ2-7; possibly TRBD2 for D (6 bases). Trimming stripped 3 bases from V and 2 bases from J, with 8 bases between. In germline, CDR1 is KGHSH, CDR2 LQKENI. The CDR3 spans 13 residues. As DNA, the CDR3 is TGTGCCAGCTCACCGACGGGGGCCTACGAGCAGTACTTC. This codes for CASSPTGAYEQYF. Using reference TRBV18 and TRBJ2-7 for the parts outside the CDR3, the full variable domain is NAGVMQNPRHLVRRRGQEARLRCSPMKGHSHVYWYRQLPEEGLKFMVYLQKENIIDESGMPKERFSAEFPKEGPSILRIQQVVRGDSAAYFCASSPTGAYEQYFGPGTRLTVT.